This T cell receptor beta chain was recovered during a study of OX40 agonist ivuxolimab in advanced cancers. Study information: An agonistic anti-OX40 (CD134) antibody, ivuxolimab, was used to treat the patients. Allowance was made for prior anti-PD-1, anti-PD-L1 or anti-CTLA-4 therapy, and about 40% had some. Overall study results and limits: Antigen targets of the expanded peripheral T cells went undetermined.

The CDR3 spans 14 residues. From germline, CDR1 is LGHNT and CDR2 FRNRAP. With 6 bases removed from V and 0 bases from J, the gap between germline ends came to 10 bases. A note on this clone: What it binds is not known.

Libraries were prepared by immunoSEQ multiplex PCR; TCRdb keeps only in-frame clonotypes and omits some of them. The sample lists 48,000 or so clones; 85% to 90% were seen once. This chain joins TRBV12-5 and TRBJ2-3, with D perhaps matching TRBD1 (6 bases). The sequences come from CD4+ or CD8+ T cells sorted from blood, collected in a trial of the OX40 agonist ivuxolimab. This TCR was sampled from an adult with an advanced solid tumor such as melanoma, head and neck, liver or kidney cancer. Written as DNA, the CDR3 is TGTGCTAGTGGACCGGGACAAAGCACAGATACGCAGTATTTT. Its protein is CASGPGQSTDTQYF.